This T cell receptor beta chain was documented in a study of blood T cell repertoires in COVID-19. Study details: Samples of COVID-19 (acute and convalescent) were obtained from the United States, Italy and Spain.

This clone was counted only a few times. Germline CDR1 and CDR2: LGHDT and YNNKEL (reference sequence). V lost 4 bases to trimming and J lost 0 bases, with 14 bases between them. The CDR3 has 16 residues. This table comes from immunoSEQ multiplex PCR, and its TCRdb copy is limited to in-frame clones, with some not included. This sample has 200,000 to 250,000 clones; 82% occur once, and the top ten carry less than 9.5%. The specimen sequenced was peripheral blood. This chain uses TRBV3-1 (or the pseudogene TRBV3-2) with TRBJ2-3; D perhaps matches TRBD1 (6 bases). The sequence came from a woman over 75 with COVID-19, enrolled during active disease. The CDR3: CASSPTGLMSTDTQYF. The CDR3 DNA is TGTGCCAGCAGCCCGACAGGTTTAATGAGCACAGATACGCAGTATTTT.